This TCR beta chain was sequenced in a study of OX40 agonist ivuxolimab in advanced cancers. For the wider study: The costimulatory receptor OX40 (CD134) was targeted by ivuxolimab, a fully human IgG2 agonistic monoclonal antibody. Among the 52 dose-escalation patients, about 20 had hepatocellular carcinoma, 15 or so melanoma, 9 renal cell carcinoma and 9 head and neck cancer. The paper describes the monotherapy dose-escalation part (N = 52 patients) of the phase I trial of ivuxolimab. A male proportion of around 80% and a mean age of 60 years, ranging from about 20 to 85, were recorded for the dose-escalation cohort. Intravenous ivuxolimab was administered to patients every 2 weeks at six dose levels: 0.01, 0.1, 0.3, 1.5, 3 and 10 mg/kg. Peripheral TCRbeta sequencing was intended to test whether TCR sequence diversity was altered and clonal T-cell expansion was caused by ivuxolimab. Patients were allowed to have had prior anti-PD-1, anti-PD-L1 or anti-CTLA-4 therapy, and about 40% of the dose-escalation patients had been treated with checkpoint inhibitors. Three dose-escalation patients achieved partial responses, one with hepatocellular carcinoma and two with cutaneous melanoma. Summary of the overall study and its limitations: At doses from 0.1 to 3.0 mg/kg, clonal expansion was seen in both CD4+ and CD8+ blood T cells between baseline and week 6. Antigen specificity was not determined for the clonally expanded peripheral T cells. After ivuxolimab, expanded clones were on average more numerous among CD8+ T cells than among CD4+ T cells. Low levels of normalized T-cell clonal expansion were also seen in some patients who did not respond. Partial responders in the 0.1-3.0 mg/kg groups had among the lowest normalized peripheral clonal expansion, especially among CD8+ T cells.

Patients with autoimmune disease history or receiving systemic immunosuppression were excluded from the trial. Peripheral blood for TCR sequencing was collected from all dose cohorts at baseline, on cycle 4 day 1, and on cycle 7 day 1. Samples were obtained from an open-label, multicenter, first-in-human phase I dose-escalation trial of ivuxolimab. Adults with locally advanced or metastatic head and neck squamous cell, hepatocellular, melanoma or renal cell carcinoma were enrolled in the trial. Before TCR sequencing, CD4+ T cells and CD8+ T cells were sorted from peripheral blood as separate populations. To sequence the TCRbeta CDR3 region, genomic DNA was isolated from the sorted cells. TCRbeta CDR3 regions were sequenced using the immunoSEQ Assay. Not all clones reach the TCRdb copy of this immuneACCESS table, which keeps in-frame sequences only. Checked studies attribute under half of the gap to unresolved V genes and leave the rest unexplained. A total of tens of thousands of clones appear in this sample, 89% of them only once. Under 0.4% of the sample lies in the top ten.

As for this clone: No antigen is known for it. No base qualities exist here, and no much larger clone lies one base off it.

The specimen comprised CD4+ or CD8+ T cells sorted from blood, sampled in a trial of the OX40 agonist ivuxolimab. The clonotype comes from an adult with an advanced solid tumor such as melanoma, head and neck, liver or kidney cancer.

The CDR3 has the sequence CASSLTGLNTEAFF. The DNA reads as follows: TGCGCCAGCAGCTTGACAGGGTTGAACACTGAAGCTTTCTTT. The V gene is TRBV5-1 and the J gene is TRBJ1-1, and the D gene may be TRBD1, 6 bases matching. Trimming takes 1 base from V and 0 bases from J, and the germline ends sit 7 bases apart. Per the germline V gene, SGHRS is the CDR1 and YFSETQ is the CDR2. The cysteine opens and the phenylalanine closes a CDR3 of 14 amino acids. Left in the record is the CDR3 DNA by itself, 42 bases read in frame from the first base. The entire variable domain, with the stretches around the CDR3 drawn from the reference TRBV5-1 and TRBJ1-1 proteins, is KAGVTQTPRYLIKTRGQQVTLSCSPISGHRSVSWYQQTPGQGLQFLFEYFSETQRNKGNFPGRFSGRQFSNSRSEMNVSTLELGDSALYLCASSLTGLNTEAFFGQGTRLTVV.